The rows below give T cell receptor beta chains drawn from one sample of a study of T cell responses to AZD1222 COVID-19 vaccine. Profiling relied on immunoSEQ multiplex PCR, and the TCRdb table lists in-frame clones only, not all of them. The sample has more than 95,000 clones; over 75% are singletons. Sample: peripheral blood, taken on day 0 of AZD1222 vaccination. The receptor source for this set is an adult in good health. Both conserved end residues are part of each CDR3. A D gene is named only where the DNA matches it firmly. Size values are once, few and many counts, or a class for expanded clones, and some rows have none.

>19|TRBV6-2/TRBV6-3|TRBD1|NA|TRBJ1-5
CASSWGQGALKIGNQPQHF
TGTGCCAGCAGTTGGGGACAGGGGGCACTCAAAATTGGCAATCAGCCCCAGCATTTT
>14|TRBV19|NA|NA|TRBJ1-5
CASRVVGGNQPQHF
TGTGCCAGTAGGGTGGTGGGGGGCAATCAGCCCCAGCATTTT
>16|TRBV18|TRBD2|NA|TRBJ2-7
CASSPWGLAGDYEQYF
TGTGCCAGCTCACCGTGGGGACTAGCGGGGGATTACGAGCAGTACTTC
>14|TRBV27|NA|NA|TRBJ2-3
CASSLRHPTDTQYF
TGTGCCAGCAGTTTGAGGCATCCCACAGATACGCAGTATTTT
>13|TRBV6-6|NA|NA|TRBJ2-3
CASGLASSDTQYF
TGTGCCAGCGGCCTGGCTTCATCAGATACGCAGTATTTT
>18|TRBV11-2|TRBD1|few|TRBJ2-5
CASSAQETGDWYQETQYF
TGTGCCAGCAGCGCTCAGGAGACAGGGGACTGGTACCAAGAGACCCAGTACTTC
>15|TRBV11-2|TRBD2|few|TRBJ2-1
CASSPLGLVGNEQFF
TGTGCCAGCAGCCCCCTGGGACTAGTCGGAAATGAGCAGTTCTTC
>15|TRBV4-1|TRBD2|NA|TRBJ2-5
CASSQDRGDQETQYF
TGCGCCAGCAGCCAAGACCGGGGGGACCAAGAGACCCAGTACTTC
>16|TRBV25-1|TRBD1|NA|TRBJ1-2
CASRKTGESADYGYTF
TGTGCCAGCAGAAAGACAGGGGAATCTGCTGACTATGGCTACACCTTC
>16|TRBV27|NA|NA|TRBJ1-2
CASSLFIPNGAAGYTF
TGTGCCAGCAGTTTATTTATCCCCAACGGGGCGGCGGGCTACACCTTC
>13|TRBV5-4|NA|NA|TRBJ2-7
CASSLGRVNEQYF
TGTGCCAGCAGCTTGGGGAGGGTCAACGAGCAGTACTTC
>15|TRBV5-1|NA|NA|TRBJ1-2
CASSYDRSRSYGYTF
TGCGCCAGCAGTTACGACCGCTCAAGGAGTTATGGCTACACCTTC
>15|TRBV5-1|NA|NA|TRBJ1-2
CASSIGYRAHYGYTF
TGCGCCAGCAGCATTGGCTACAGGGCCCACTATGGCTACACCTTC
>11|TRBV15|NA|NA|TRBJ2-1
CATSRNNEQFF
TGTGCCACCAGCCGGAACAATGAGCAGTTCTTC
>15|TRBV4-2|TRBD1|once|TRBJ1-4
CASSHTGTANEKLFF
TGTGCCAGCAGCCACACCGGGACAGCTAATGAAAAACTGTTTTTT
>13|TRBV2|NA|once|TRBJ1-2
CASSDPGDYGYTF
TGTGCCAGCAGTGATCCCGGGGACTATGGCTACACCTTC
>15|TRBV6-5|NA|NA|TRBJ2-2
CASSYLAGNGGELFF
TGTGCCAGCAGTTACCTGGCGGGGAATGGCGGGGAGCTGTTTTTT
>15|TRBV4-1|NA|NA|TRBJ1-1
CASSQESGMNTEAFF
TGCGCCAGCAGCCAAGAATCAGGGATGAACACTGAAGCTTTCTTT
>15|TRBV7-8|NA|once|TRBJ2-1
CASSLVWGINNEQFF
TGTGCCAGCAGCTTAGTTTGGGGGATAAACAATGAGCAGTTCTTC
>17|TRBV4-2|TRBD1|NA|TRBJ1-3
CASSQRTGVQTGNTIYF
TGTGCCAGCAGCCAACGAACAGGGGTGCAGACTGGAAACACCATATATTTT
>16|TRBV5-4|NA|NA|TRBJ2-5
CASSLNSGGARETQYF
TGTGCCAGCAGCTTGAATAGTGGGGGGGCCAGAGAGACCCAGTACTTC
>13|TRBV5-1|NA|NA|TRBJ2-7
CASSLDRQQVQYF
TGCGCCAGCAGCTTGGACCGACAGCAGGTGCAGTACTTC
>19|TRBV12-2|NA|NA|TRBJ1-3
CASRLALTGGINAGNTIYF
TGTGCAAGTCGCTTAGCGCTAACAGGGGGAATTAATGCTGGAAACACCATATATTTT
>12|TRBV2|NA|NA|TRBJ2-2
CASMPLFGELFF
TGTGCCAGCATGCCGTTGTTCGGGGAGCTGTTTTTT
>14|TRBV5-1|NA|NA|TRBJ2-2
CASSGGFATGELFF
TGCGCCAGCAGCGGGGGCTTTGCCACCGGGGAGCTGTTTTTT
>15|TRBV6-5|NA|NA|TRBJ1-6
CASIEGSGVNSPLHF
TGTGCCAGCATCGAGGGTAGCGGGGTGAATTCACCCCTCCACTTT
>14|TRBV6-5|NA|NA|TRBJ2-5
CASSYGGAQETQYF
TGTGCCAGCAGTTACGGGGGGGCGCAAGAGACCCAGTACTTC
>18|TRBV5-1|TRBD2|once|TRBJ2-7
CASSLAGSSGGGIYEQYF
TGCGCCAGCAGCTTGGCCGGTTCTAGCGGGGGAGGAATCTACGAGCAGTACTTC
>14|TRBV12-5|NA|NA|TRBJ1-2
CASGLVPIHYGYTF
TGTGCTAGTGGTTTGGTACCGATCCATTACGGCTACACCTTC
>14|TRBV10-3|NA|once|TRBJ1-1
CAISADGLRTEAFF
TGTGCCATCAGTGCGGATGGATTGCGGACTGAAGCTTTCTTT
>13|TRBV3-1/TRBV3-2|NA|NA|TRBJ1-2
CASSQGDMVGYTF
TGTGCCAGCAGCCAAGGGGATATGGTTGGCTACACCTTC
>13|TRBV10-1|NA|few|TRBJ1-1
CASRQNVNTEAFF
TGCGCCAGCAGACAAAATGTGAACACTGAAGCTTTCTTT
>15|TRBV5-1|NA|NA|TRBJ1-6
CASSVDGGYNSPLHF
TGCGCCAGCAGCGTGGACGGGGGCTATAATTCACCCCTCCACTTT
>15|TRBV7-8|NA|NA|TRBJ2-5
CASSLPRQIQETQYF
TGTGCCAGCAGCTTACCTAGACAAATCCAAGAGACCCAGTACTTC
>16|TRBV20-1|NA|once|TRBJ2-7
CSASWVIGAGHYEQYF
TGCAGTGCTAGTTGGGTTATCGGTGCAGGCCACTACGAGCAGTACTTC
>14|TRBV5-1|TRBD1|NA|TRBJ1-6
CASSSTGDNSPLHF
TGCGCCAGCAGCTCGACAGGGGATAATTCACCCCTCCACTTT
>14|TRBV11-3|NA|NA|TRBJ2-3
CASSHRQGPDTQYF
TGTGCCAGCAGCCACAGGCAGGGCCCAGATACGCAGTATTTT
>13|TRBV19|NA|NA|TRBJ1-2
CASSIAEGSGYTF
TGTGCCAGTAGTATTGCTGAGGGGTCTGGCTACACCTTC
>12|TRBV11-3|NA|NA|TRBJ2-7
CASSFQESKQYF
TGTGCCAGCAGCTTCCAGGAATCGAAGCAGTACTTC
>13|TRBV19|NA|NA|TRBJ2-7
CASSIGVGSEQYF
TGTGCCAGTAGTATCGGTGTAGGGTCCGAGCAGTACTTC
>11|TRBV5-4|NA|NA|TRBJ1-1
CASSLEREAFF
TGTGCCAGCAGCTTGGAGCGAGAAGCTTTCTTT